Included here is one T cell receptor (beta chain) sequence, with context. Its cognate antigen has yet to be identified. No per-base quality is available; no much larger clone lies one base away. Sample time point, as interpreted from the label and publication: cells obtained before transplantation from donor or recipient. CD3+CD4+ and CD3+CD8+ populations were FACS-sorted from unstimulated pre-transplant donor and recipient cells taken from spleen or lymph nodes. These data originate in a study of graft-versus-host responses after intestinal transplantation (dated by TCRdb to the early 2020s). Notes on the research overall: Recipients received multivisceral, liver-intestinal, or isolated intestinal transplants. All recipients received anti-thymocyte globulin induction followed by maintenance tacrolimus and steroids for about three years. Graft-versus-host and host-versus-graft alloreactive T cell clones were tracked in the graft, circulation and bone marrow after intestinal transplantation using bulk TCR-beta CDR3 sequencing. To identify alloreactive clones, pre-transplant mixed lymphocyte reaction products were sequenced and compared with unstimulated pre-transplant donor and recipient T cells. A cohort of 24 intestinal transplant recipients, including one retransplant, was enrolled, and a few patients lacking pretransplant specimens were excluded. Donor T cell macrochimerism was defined as a peak of at least 4% donor T cells among recipient peripheral blood mononuclear cells. Instead of going to the commercial service, samples from a few later patients were sequenced in-house on an Illumina MiSeq and processed with MiXCR.

Its CDR3 holds 13 amino acids, cysteine through phenylalanine. This entry keeps only the CDR3 DNA: 39 bases, framed from base 1. At the junction V is shortened by 0 bases and J by 6 bases, with 8 bases in between. For CDR1 and CDR2, the germline V gene lists MGHRA and YSYEKL. The paper as a whole reports these results and caveats: Early after transplant, declines in HvG clones were associated with peak levels of circulating GvH clones. Conclusions were limited by the relatively low number and heterogeneity of intestinal transplant patients. GvH clones were detected in recipient bone marrow, and some appeared earlier in ileal mucosa or blood, consistent with an intestinal mucosal origin. In the allografts of patients with donor T cell macrochimerism, GvH to HvG T cell clonal ratios were high.

The library was made by the immunoSEQ multiplex PCR assay. For most patients, genomic DNA was isolated with the Qiagen DNeasy Blood and Tissue Kit and shipped frozen to Adaptive Biotechnologies for TCR sequencing. For most patients, high-throughput TCR-beta CDR3 sequencing of genomic DNA was performed by Adaptive Biotechnologies. The authors' pipeline ran thus. Adaptive's ImmunoSEQ software was the source of the TCR sequencing data for approximately 18 patients, while three other patients were processed with MiXCR and VDJtools. To correct CD4 versus CD8 sorting errors, sequences present in both subsets at a frequency ratio below 5:1 were removed. CDR3 nucleotide sequences shared between donor and recipient were removed because the origin of such sequences could not be assigned. At least 2-fold expansion over unstimulated cells and a minimum CFSE-low frequency of 0.002% (template counts) or 0.001% (read counts) were required for clones to be classified as alloreactive. Clones were considered mappable if detected in sequenced pre-transplant spleen, lymph node, or MLR CFSE-low populations of the donor or recipient. The cumulative frequency of alloreactive clones was calculated as a percentage of all sequences, weighted by copy number. Drawn from immuneACCESS, this table holds only the in-frame rearrangements with V and J called that TCRdb kept. Clones are partly lost; checked studies trace under half to an unresolved V gene and leave the rest unexplained. V and J calls and clone size are given by that table; D and trimming were obtained from the DNA. Present in this sample are tens of thousands of clones, 85% to 95% of which were seen just once. 0.2% to 0.25% of the sample is taken by the ten largest.

The sequences come from unstimulated CD8+ T cells sorted from spleen or lymph node cells, collected before transplant. The chain uses TRBV4-1 and TRBJ1-1, with the D gene too uncertain to name. The source is a human donor who was the organ donor for an intestinal transplant. The nucleotide sequence is TGCGCCAGCAGCCAAGATCTCCCGGCTGAAGCTTTCTTT. Protein translation: CASSQDLPAEAFF.